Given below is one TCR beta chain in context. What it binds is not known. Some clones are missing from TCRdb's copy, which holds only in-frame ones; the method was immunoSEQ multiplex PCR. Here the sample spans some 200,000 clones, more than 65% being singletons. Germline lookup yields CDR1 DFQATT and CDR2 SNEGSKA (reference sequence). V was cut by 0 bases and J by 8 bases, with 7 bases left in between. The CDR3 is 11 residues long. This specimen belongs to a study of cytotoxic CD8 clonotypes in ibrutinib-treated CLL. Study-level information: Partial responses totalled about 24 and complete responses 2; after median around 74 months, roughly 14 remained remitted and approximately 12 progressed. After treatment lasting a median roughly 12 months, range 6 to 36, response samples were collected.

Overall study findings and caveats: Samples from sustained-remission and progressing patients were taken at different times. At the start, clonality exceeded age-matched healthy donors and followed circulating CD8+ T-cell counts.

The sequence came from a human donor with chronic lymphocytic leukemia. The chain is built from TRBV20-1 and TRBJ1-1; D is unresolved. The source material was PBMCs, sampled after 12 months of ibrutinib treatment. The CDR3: CSARDLLEAFF. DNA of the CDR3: TGCAGTGCTAGAGATTTACTGGAAGCTTTCTTT.